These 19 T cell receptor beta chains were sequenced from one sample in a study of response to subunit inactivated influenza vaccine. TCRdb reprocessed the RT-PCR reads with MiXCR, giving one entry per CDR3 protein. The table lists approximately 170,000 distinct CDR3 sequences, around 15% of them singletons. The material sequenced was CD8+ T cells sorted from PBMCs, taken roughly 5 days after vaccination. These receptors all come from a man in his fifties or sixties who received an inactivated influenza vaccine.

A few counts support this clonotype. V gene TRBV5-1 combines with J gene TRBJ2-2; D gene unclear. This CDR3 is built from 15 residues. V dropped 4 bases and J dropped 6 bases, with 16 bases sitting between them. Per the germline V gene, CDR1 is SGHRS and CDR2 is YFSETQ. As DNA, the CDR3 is TGCGCCAGCAGCCTGCACCCGGGTTTGGCCGGGGAGCTGTTTTTT. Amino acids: CASSLHPGLAGELFF.

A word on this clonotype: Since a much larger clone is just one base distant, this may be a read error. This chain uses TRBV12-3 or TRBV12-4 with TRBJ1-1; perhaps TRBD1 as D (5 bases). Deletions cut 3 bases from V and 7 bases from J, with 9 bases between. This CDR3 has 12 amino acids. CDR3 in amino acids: CASSFGGVEAFF. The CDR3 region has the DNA TGTGCCAGCAGTTTCGGGGGGGTTGAAGCTTTCTTT.

The CDR3 here is CASSQGRNNSPLHF. The CDR3 nucleotides are TGTGCCAGCAGCCAAGGGCGAAATAATTCACCCCTCCACTTT. J is TRBJ1-6 and V is TRBV13, with D unclear. The germline V gene has CDR1 PRHDT and CDR2 FYEKMQ (reference sequence). The germline V and J ends were trimmed by 5 bases and 5 bases, with 10 bases remaining between them. This CDR3 comprises 14 residues.

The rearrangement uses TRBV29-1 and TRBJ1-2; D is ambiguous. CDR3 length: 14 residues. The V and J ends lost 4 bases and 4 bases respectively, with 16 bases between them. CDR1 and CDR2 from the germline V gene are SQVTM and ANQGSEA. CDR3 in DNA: TGCAGCGTTGGGCCTTTGGAAGAAACCTATGGCTACACCTTC. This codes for CSVGPLEETYGYTF.

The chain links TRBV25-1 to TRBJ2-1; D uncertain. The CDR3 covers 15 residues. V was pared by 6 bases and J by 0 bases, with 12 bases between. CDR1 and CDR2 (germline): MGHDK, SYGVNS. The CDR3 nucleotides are TGTGCCAGCAGCGCGCCTCAGAGCTCCTACAATGAGCAGTTCTTC. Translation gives CASSAPQSSYNEQFF.

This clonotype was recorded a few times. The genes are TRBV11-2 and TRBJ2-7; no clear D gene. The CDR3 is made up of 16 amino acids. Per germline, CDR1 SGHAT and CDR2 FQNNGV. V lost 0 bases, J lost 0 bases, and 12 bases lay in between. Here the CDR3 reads CASSLDLGSNSYEQYF. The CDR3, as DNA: TGTGCCAGCAGCTTAGATCTAGGTAGCAACTCCTACGAGCAGTACTTC.

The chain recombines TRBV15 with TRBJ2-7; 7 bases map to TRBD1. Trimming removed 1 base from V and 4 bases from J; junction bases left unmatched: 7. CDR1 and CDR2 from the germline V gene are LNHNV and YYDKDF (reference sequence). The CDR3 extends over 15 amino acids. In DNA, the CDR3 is TGTGCCACCAGCAGAGGGGGGACAGCGTTATACGAGCAGTACTTC. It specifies CATSRGGTALYEQYF.

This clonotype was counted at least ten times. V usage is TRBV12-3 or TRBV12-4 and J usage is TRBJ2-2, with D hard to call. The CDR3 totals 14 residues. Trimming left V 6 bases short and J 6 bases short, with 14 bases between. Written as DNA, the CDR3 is TGTGCCAGCAGACCAAACGATGGGTCCGGGGAGCTGTTTTTT. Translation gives CASRPNDGSGELFF.

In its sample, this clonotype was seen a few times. The chain's CDR3 is CASNPLGTSSYNEQFF. The CDR3 DNA reads as TGTGCCAGCAACCCGCTGGGGACTAGCTCCTACAATGAGCAGTTCTTC. This chain uses TRBV12-3 or TRBV12-4 with TRBJ2-1; TRBD2 agrees at 8 bases. The CDR3 contains 16 residues. With V trimmed by 7 bases and J by 0 bases, 8 bases remained unmatched.

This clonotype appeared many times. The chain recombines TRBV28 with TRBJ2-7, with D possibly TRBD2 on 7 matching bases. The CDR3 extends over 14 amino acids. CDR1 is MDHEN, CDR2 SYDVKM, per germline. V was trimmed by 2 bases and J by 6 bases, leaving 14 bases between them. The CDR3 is CASSLRGRAREQYF. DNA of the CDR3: TGTGCCAGCAGTTTAAGGGGGAGGGCCCGCGAGCAGTACTTC.

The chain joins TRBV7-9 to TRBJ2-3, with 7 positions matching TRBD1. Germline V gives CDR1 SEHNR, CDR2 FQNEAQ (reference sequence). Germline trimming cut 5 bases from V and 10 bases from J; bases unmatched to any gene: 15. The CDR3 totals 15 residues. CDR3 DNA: TGTGCCAGCAGCCCAAGGTGGGACAGCCCCGTTGCGCAGTATTTT. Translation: CASSPRWDSPVAQYF.

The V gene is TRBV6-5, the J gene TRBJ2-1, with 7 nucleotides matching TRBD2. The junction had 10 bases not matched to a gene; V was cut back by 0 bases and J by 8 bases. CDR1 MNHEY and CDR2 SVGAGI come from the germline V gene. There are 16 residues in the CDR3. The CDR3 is CASSYSRTGGDYEQFF. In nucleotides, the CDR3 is TGTGCCAGCAGTTACTCCCGGACGGGGGGAGATTATGAGCAGTTCTTC.

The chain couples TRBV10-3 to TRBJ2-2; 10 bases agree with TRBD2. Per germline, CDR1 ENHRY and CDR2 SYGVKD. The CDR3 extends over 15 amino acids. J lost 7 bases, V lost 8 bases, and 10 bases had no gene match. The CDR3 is CAIAEAGGLNGELFF. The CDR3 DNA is TGTGCCATCGCTGAAGCGGGAGGGCTTAACGGGGAGCTGTTTTTT.

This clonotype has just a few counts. The CDR3 spells CASSLGPGGDFSEAFF. DNA for the CDR3: TGCGCCAGCAGCTTGGGTCCAGGGGGCGATTTCTCTGAAGCTTTCTTT. The rearrangement links TRBV5-1 to TRBJ1-1; 8 nucleotides line up with TRBD1. The V gene's germline CDR1 is SGHRS and CDR2 YFSETQ. The V segment lost 0 bases and the J segment 6 bases; nucleotides outside the gene matches: 10. The CDR3 is made up of 16 amino acids.

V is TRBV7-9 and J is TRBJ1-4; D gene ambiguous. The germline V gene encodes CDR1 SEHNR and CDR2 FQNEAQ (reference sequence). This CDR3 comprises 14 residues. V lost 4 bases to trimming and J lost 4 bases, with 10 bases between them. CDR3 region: CASSSSSLNEKLFF. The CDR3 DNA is TGTGCCAGCAGCTCCTCCAGTCTTAATGAAAAACTGTTTTTT.

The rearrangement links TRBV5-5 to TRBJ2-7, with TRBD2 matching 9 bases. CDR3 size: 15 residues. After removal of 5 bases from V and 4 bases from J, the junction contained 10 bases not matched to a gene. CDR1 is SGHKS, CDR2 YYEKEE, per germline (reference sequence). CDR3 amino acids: CASSGAAGGPYEQYF. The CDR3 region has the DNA TGTGCCAGCAGTGGCGCGGCGGGAGGGCCTTACGAGCAGTACTTC. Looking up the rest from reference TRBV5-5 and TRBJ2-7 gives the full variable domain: DAGVTQSPTHLIKTRGQQVTLRCSPISGHKSVSWYQQVLGQGPQFIFQYYEKEERGRGNFPDRFSARQFPNYSSELNVNALLLGDSALYLCASSGAAGGPYEQYFGPGTRLTVT.

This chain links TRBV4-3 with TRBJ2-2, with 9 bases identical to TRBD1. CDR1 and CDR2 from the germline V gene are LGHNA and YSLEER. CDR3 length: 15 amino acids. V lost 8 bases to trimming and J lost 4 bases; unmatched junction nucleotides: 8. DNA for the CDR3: TGCGCCAGCGGGGGGGACAGGGTGGCCACCGGGGAGCTGTTTTTT. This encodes CASGGDRVATGELFF.

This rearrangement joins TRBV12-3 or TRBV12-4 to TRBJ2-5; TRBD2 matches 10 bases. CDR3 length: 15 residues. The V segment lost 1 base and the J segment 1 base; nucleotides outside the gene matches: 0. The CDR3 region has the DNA TGTGCCAGCAGTTTAGTAGCGGGGGGCCAAGAGACCCAGTACTTC. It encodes CASSLVAGGQETQYF.

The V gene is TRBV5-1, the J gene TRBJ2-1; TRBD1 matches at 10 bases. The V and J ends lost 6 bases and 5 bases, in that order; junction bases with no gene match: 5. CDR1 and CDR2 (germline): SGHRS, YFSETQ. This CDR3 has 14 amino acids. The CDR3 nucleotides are TGCGCCAGCATGACCGGGACAGGGGACAATGAGCAGTTCTTC. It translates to CASMTGTGDNEQFF.